Only a few counts were recorded for the clone carrying this TCR beta chain. Its antigen is unidentified. The data derive from a study of vaccination and CD4 T cells after COVID-19. Overall study: At a median 72 days (range 14 to 241) after dose two, post-vaccine samples were obtained.

Study results and caveats: When vaccine-specific clones from convalescent patients were examined, 304 of 307 were spike mono-reactive.

Treatment denoted: approximately nine-day PBMC culture with coronavirus spike peptide pools or control peptides (ViraFEST assay). The CDR3 is 13 amino acids. Germline-derived CDR1 and CDR2 are DFQATT and SNEGSKA (reference sequence). Between the trimmed V and J ends, which lost 5 bases and 10 bases, there was a span of 20 bases. At the Johns Hopkins FTIC core, DNA taken from cultured CD4+ T cells was sequenced by way of the Oncomine TCR Beta short-read assay. In TCRdb, the PCR reads were re-called with MiXCR into one record per CDR3 protein. Among some 15,000 distinct CDR3 sequences listed, just over 55% were seen once.

V usage is TRBV20-1 and J usage is TRBJ1-1; D is unclear. Source material: CD4+ T cells from blood, cultured in vitro. The TCR was taken from a human donor who had recovered from COVID-19. In DNA, the CDR3 is TGCAGTGCTTCGACGGAATTCGTTTATGCAGCTTTCTTT. Its protein is CSASTEFVYAAFF.